These 15 T cell receptor beta chains were sequenced from one sample in a study of blood T cell repertoires in COVID-19. TCRdb's copy holds only in-frame clones and misses some; the assay was immunoSEQ multiplex PCR. Of 250,000 to 300,000 clones listed, around four fifths are singletons. Sequenced: PBMCs or T cells enriched from blood (not recorded which). These receptors originate from a man aged 30 to 39 with acute COVID-19.

The rearrangement uses TRBV6-2 or TRBV6-3 and TRBJ1-3; D call uncertain. This CDR3 spans 13 amino acids. V lost 2 bases, J lost 5 bases, and 7 bases lay in between. Germline V gene data show CDR1 as MNHEY and CDR2 as SVGEGT. The CDR3 loop reads CASSYEGRNTIYF. Here the CDR3 DNA reads TGTGCCAGCAGTTACGAGGGCCGAAACACCATATATTTT.

This clone showed up just a few times. The V and J genes are TRBV30 and TRBJ2-4; TRBD2 aligns across 9 bases. Germline CDR1 and CDR2: GTSNPN and SVGIG (reference sequence). The junction had 4 bases not matched to a gene; V was cut back by 5 bases and J by 2 bases. The CDR3 has 14 amino acids. The CDR3 protein is CAWAGGRTKNIQYF. CDR3 coding DNA: TGTGCCTGGGCGGGGGGGAGAACCAAAAACATTCAGTACTTC.

This clone came up once. V and J are TRBV5-4 and TRBJ2-1, with 16 bases fitting TRBD2. There are 17 residues in the CDR3. Germline V gene data show CDR1 as SGHNT and CDR2 as YYREEE (reference sequence). The ends lost 5 bases at V and 2 bases at J; junction bases unmatched: 4. The CDR3 bases are TGTGCCAGCAGTTCCGGGACTAGCGGGGGGGCCTACAATGAGCAGTTCTTC. The encoded protein is CASSSGTSGGAYNEQFF.

The chain employs TRBV2 and TRBJ1-2; no reliable D call. Germline CDR1 reads SNHLY; CDR2 reads FYNNEI. CDR3 length equals 16 residues. The germline V and J ends were trimmed by 3 bases and 0 bases, with 14 bases remaining between them. CDR3 sequence reads: CASSEALGRANYGYTF. CDR3 nucleotides: TGTGCCAGCAGTGAGGCCCTGGGGAGAGCTAACTATGGCTACACCTTC.

The chain links TRBV3-1 (or the pseudogene TRBV3-2) to TRBJ1-1; D is ambiguous. Germline values: CDR1 LGHDT, CDR2 YNNKEL (reference sequence). V was trimmed by 6 bases and J by 0 bases, leaving 11 bases between them. The CDR3 totals 14 residues. DNA of the CDR3: TGTGCCAGCAGTTTGAGGAGTTTGAACACTGAAGCTTTCTTT. It codes for CASSLRSLNTEAFF.

Only a few counts were recorded for this clone. The chain links TRBV6-4 to TRBJ2-1; no clear D. Deletions cut 5 bases from V and 0 bases from J, with 8 bases between. The germline gives CDR1 MRHNA, CDR2 SNTAGT. CDR3 length equals 14 residues. CDR3 in DNA: TGTGCCAGCAGTAGAGAGAGCTCCTACAATGAGCAGTTCTTC. This codes for CASSRESSYNEQFF.

The V call is TRBV6-1, the J call TRBJ1-1; D ambiguous. The CDR3 has 13 amino acids. Between the trimmed V and J ends, which lost 0 bases and 7 bases, there was a span of 9 bases. Germline V gives CDR1 MNHNS, CDR2 SASEGT. The CDR3, as DNA: TGTGCCAGCAGTGAAGCATCTCGGGGTGAAGCTTTCTTT. It codes for CASSEASRGEAFF.

The V gene is TRBV28, the J gene TRBJ2-5, with 7 bases aligning to TRBD2. Germline CDR1 is MDHEN and CDR2 is SYDVKM. V lost 2 bases to trimming and J lost 3 bases; unmatched junction nucleotides: 9. This CDR3 contains 16 residues. CDR3 in DNA: TGTGCCAGCAGTTTAATCGTAGCGGGCAAGGAAGAGACCCAGTACTTC. Its translation: CASSLIVAGKEETQYF.

This chain uses TRBV4-1 with TRBJ1-6, with no clear D. The ends were cut back, 4 bases at V and 6 bases at J, with 10 bases in the middle. Germline-derived CDR1 and CDR2 are MGHRA and YSYEKL. This CDR3 contains 14 residues. The CDR3 DNA follows: TGCGCCAGCAGCCTCGGTTTTTTTAATTCACCCCTCCACTTT. Protein sequence: CASSLGFFNSPLHF.

On this clone: Its ends do not fully match the called genes, so a read error is possible. This specimen includes other DNA sequences encoding the same CDR3. This rearrangement joins TRBV5-1 to TRBJ2-5; possible D gene TRBD2, 6 bases. There are 13 residues in the CDR3. Germline loops: CDR1 SGHRS, CDR2 YFSETQ. In DNA, the CDR3 is TGTGCCAGCAGCCCTGGCGGGGTAGAGACCCAGTACTTC. Translating it yields CASSPGGVETQYF.

The chain couples TRBV18 to TRBJ1-2; 8 bases agree with TRBD1. J was trimmed by 8 bases and V by 3 bases; bases with no gene match: 11. Germline CDR1 is KGHSH and CDR2 is LQKENI. This CDR3 contains 15 residues. The CDR3 DNA is TGTGCCAGCTCACCGGAAGGCAGGGGGCGGGAAGGCTACACCTTC. Translated, it gives CASSPEGRGREGYTF. The full variable domain, rest sourced from reference TRBV18 and TRBJ1-2, is NAGVMQNPRHLVRRRGQEARLRCSPMKGHSHVYWYRQLPEEGLKFMVYLQKENIIDESGMPKERFSAEFPKEGPSILRIQQVVRGDSAAYFCASSPEGRGREGYTFGSGTRLTVV.

The rearrangement joins TRBV19 to TRBJ2-1, with TRBD2 matching over 9 bases. This CDR3 is 16 amino acids long. The J segment lost 2 bases and the V segment lost 2 bases, leaving 4 bases of the junction unmatched. Germline-derived CDR1 and CDR2 are LNHDA and SQIVND (reference sequence). CDR3 sequence (DNA): TGTGCCAGTAGTATATACTCTAGCGGGGCCTACAATGAGCAGTTCTTC. This encodes CASSIYSSGAYNEQFF.

The chain carries TRBV7-8 and TRBJ2-1; 8 bases match TRBD1. CDR1 is SGHVS, CDR2 FQNEAQ, per germline. Losses at the gene ends were 5 bases for V and 4 bases for J; bases not matched to a gene: 7. The CDR3 has 15 amino acids. The CDR3, as DNA: TGTGCCAGCAGCACCACGGGACAGGTATACAATGAGCAGTTCTTC. It encodes CASSTTGQVYNEQFF.

The CDR3 bases are TGTGCCTGGAGTGTAACAGGACGCACAGATACGCAGTATTTT. Residues: CAWSVTGRTDTQYF. The chain has TRBV30 and TRBJ2-3; possibly TRBD1 for D (5 bases). CDR1 and CDR2 (germline): GTSNPN, SVGIG (reference sequence). The CDR3 contains 14 residues. V was shortened by 0 bases and J by 1 base, with 8 bases between the two germline ends. Drawing the rest from reference TRBV30 and TRBJ2-3, the complete variable domain is SQTIHQWPATLVQPVGSPLSLECTVEGTSNPNLYWYRQAAGRGLQLLFYSVGIGQISSEVPQNLSASRPQDRQFILSSKKLLLSDSGFYLCAWSVTGRTDTQYFGPGTRLTVL.

The rearrangement joins TRBV4-1 to TRBJ2-2, with 8 bases aligning to TRBD1. Per the germline V gene, CDR1 is MGHRA and CDR2 is YSYEKL. The CDR3 extends over 15 amino acids. The J segment lost 0 bases and the V segment lost 4 bases, leaving 1 base of the junction unmatched. The CDR3 protein is CASSRTGPNTGELFF. CDR3 nucleotide sequence: TGCGCCAGCAGCCGGACAGGGCCGAACACCGGGGAGCTGTTTTTT.